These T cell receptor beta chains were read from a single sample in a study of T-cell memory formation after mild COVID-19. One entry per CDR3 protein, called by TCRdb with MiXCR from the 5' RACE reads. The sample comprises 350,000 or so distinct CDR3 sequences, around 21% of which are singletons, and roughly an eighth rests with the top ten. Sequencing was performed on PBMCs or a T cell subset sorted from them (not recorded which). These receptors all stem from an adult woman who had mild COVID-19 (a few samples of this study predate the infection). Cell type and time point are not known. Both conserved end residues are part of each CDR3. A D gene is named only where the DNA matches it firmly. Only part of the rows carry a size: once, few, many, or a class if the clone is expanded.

CDR3aa: CASSFAGGPRNEQFF
CDR3nt: TGCGCCAGCAGCTTCGCGGGGGGGCCGAGGAATGAGCAGTTCTTC
abundance: many
j_gene: TRBJ2-1
v_gene: TRBV5-1
d_gene: TRBD2

CDR3aa: CASSPSGTASYEQYF
CDR3nt: TGTGCCAGCAGCCCTAGTGGGACTGCCAGCTACGAGCAGTACTTC
abundance: few
j_gene: TRBJ2-7
v_gene: TRBV13
d_gene: -

CDR3aa: CASSREGVEAAHGYTF
CDR3nt: TGTGCCAGCTCTCGAGAGGGGGTAGAAGCTGCCCATGGCTACACCTTC
abundance: -
j_gene: TRBJ1-2
v_gene: TRBV18
d_gene: -

CDR3aa: CASSQAGAGVQFF
CDR3nt: TGTGCCAGCAGCCAAGCAGGCGCCGGAGTGCAGTTCTTC
abundance: -
j_gene: TRBJ2-1
v_gene: TRBV14
d_gene: -

CDR3aa: CATSSETGTSPNNEQFF
CDR3nt: TGTGCCACCAGCAGCGAAACCGGGACTAGCCCGAACAATGAGCAGTTCTTC
abundance: few
j_gene: TRBJ2-1
v_gene: TRBV15
d_gene: TRBD2

CDR3aa: CASSLSDSRSYF
CDR3nt: TGTGCCAGCAGCTTGTCGGACTCCCGGTCGTACTTC
abundance: few
j_gene: TRBJ2-7
v_gene: TRBV7-9
d_gene: -

CDR3aa: CASSFGTSVTGELFF
CDR3nt: TGTGCCAGCAGCTTCGGGACTAGCGTTACCGGGGAGCTGTTTTTT
abundance: -
j_gene: TRBJ2-2
v_gene: TRBV7-2
d_gene: TRBD2

CDR3aa: CASSAGNRHSPLHF
CDR3nt: TGTGCCAGCAGTGCGGGGAACCGTCATTCACCCCTCCACTTT
abundance: few
j_gene: TRBJ1-6
v_gene: TRBV7-3
d_gene: -

CDR3aa: CASSVGTSGFTDTQYF
CDR3nt: TGTGCCAGCAGCGTAGGGACTAGCGGTTTCACAGATACGCAGTATTTT
abundance: few
j_gene: TRBJ2-3
v_gene: TRBV9
d_gene: TRBD2

CDR3aa: CASSPQGQLNEQFF
CDR3nt: TGTGCCAGCTCACCGCAGGGACAACTCAATGAGCAGTTCTTC
abundance: -
j_gene: TRBJ2-1
v_gene: TRBV18
d_gene: -

CDR3aa: CASSLRQGGAGELFF
CDR3nt: TGCGCCAGCAGCTTACGACAGGGTGGAGCCGGGGAGCTGTTTTTT
abundance: many
j_gene: TRBJ2-2
v_gene: TRBV5-1
d_gene: TRBD1

CDR3aa: CSVPGFGGEQFF
CDR3nt: TGCAGCGTACCCGGATTTGGGGGTGAGCAGTTCTTC
abundance: few
j_gene: TRBJ2-1
v_gene: TRBV29-1
d_gene: -

CDR3aa: CASSPPGQLRETQYF
CDR3nt: TGTGCCAGCAGCCCCCCCGGACAGCTACGGGAGACCCAGTACTTC
abundance: -
j_gene: TRBJ2-5
v_gene: TRBV9
d_gene: -

CDR3aa: CSAPRTSGRTDTQYF
CDR3nt: TGCAGTGCTCCTCGGACTAGCGGGAGAACAGATACGCAGTATTTT
abundance: few
j_gene: TRBJ2-3
v_gene: TRBV20-1
d_gene: TRBD2

CDR3aa: CSVRGSSGSSYEQYF
CDR3nt: TGCAGCGTCAGAGGCAGCTCCGGGAGCTCCTACGAGCAGTACTTC
abundance: -
j_gene: TRBJ2-7
v_gene: TRBV29-1
d_gene: -

CDR3aa: CASSQLDQGVSYNEQFF
CDR3nt: TGCGCCAGCAGCCAACTGGACCAGGGGGTCTCCTACAATGAGCAGTTCTTC
abundance: few
j_gene: TRBJ2-1
v_gene: TRBV4-1
d_gene: TRBD1

CDR3aa: CASSQGVTRNSPLHF
CDR3nt: TGTGCCAGTTCCCAGGGGGTTACCAGGAATTCACCCCTCCACTTT
abundance: -
j_gene: TRBJ1-6
v_gene: TRBV6-6
d_gene: TRBD1

CDR3aa: CAISEFTYEQYF
CDR3nt: TGTGCCATCAGTGAGTTCACCTACGAGCAGTACTTC
abundance: few
j_gene: TRBJ2-7
v_gene: TRBV10-3
d_gene: -

CDR3aa: CSAPLTSGGGKTQYF
CDR3nt: TGCAGTGCTCCACTGACTAGCGGGGGGGGAAAGACCCAGTACTTC
abundance: -
j_gene: TRBJ2-5
v_gene: TRBV20-1
d_gene: TRBD2

CDR3aa: CASSLAAGGLYGYTF
CDR3nt: TGTGCCAGCAGCTTAGCGGCAGGGGGCCTCTATGGCTACACCTTC
abundance: -
j_gene: TRBJ1-2
v_gene: TRBV7-9
d_gene: TRBD1

CDR3aa: CSVLAGGSADTQYF
CDR3nt: TGCAGCGTCCTAGCGGGAGGCTCCGCAGATACGCAGTATTTT
abundance: few
j_gene: TRBJ2-3
v_gene: TRBV29-1
d_gene: TRBD2

CDR3aa: CSVGQGIAMNTEAFF
CDR3nt: TGCAGCGTTGGACAGGGGATAGCCATGAACACTGAAGCTTTCTTT
abundance: few
j_gene: TRBJ1-1
v_gene: TRBV29-1
d_gene: TRBD1

CDR3aa: CASSRGRVAVPAGEQYF
CDR3nt: TGTGCCAGCAGCCGCGGTCGGGTAGCGGTCCCGGCAGGGGAGCAGTACTTC
abundance: few
j_gene: TRBJ2-7
v_gene: TRBV7-9
d_gene: -

CDR3aa: CASSSGLAESQYF
CDR3nt: TGCGCCAGCAGCTCTGGACTAGCGGAGTCCCAGTACTTC
abundance: -
j_gene: TRBJ2-5
v_gene: TRBV5-1
d_gene: TRBD2

CDR3aa: CASSGTASNYGYTF
CDR3nt: TGTGCCAGCAGCGGGACAGCCTCTAACTATGGCTACACCTTC
abundance: -
j_gene: TRBJ1-2
v_gene: TRBV9
d_gene: -

CDR3aa: CATSDAGRGPKQETQYF
CDR3nt: TGTGCCACCAGTGACGCCGGCCGGGGGCCTAAACAAGAGACCCAGTACTTC
abundance: -
j_gene: TRBJ2-5
v_gene: TRBV24-1
d_gene: -

CDR3aa: CASSNGGAWPEQFF
CDR3nt: TGCGCCAGCAGCAACGGGGGGGCTTGGCCTGAGCAGTTCTTC
abundance: many
j_gene: TRBJ2-1
v_gene: TRBV5-1
d_gene: TRBD2

CDR3aa: CASSSTGWGTEAFF
CDR3nt: TGTGCCAGCAGTTCTACAGGGTGGGGCACTGAAGCTTTCTTT
abundance: many
j_gene: TRBJ1-1
v_gene: TRBV12-3/TRBV12-4
d_gene: -

CDR3aa: CASSGVQTANNEQFF
CDR3nt: TGTGCCAGCAGTGGGGTCCAGACTGCCAACAATGAGCAGTTCTTC
abundance: -
j_gene: TRBJ2-1
v_gene: TRBV6-1
d_gene: -

CDR3aa: CASSLGQGTVYGYTF
CDR3nt: TGCGCCAGCAGCTTGGGACAGGGGACGGTTTATGGCTACACCTTC
abundance: -
j_gene: TRBJ1-2
v_gene: TRBV5-1
d_gene: TRBD1

CDR3aa: CASSKGTGQAGNTIYF
CDR3nt: TGTGCCAGCAGCAAAGGGACAGGCCAAGCTGGAAACACCATATATTTT
abundance: few
j_gene: TRBJ1-3
v_gene: TRBV9
d_gene: TRBD1

CDR3aa: CAIQGADYGYTF
CDR3nt: TGTGCCATACAGGGGGCGGACTATGGCTACACCTTC
abundance: few
j_gene: TRBJ1-2
v_gene: TRBV24-1
d_gene: TRBD1

CDR3aa: CASSYETGYEQYF
CDR3nt: TGTGCCAGCAGTTATGAGACGGGATACGAGCAGTACTTC
abundance: -
j_gene: TRBJ2-7
v_gene: TRBV6-2/TRBV6-3
d_gene: -

CDR3aa: CASSLWTEETQYF
CDR3nt: TGTGCCAGCTCACTCTGGACAGAAGAGACCCAGTACTTC
abundance: -
j_gene: TRBJ2-5
v_gene: TRBV18
d_gene: -

CDR3aa: CASSDSYQGPYGYTF
CDR3nt: TGTGCCAGCAGCGATTCATACCAGGGGCCCTATGGCTACACCTTC
abundance: -
j_gene: TRBJ1-2
v_gene: TRBV7-6
d_gene: -

CDR3aa: CATSDLGLAGVGKQETQYF
CDR3nt: TGTGCCACCAGTGATTTGGGACTAGCGGGAGTGGGGAAACAAGAGACCCAGTACTTC
abundance: -
j_gene: TRBJ2-5
v_gene: TRBV24-1
d_gene: TRBD2

CDR3aa: CASRRDAADTQYF
CDR3nt: TGCGCCAGCAGGAGGGATGCCGCAGATACGCAGTATTTT
abundance: -
j_gene: TRBJ2-3
v_gene: TRBV5-1
d_gene: -

CDR3aa: CASSDSVGKNIQYF
CDR3nt: TGTGCCAGCAGTGACTCGGTGGGCAAAAACATTCAGTACTTC
abundance: -
j_gene: TRBJ2-4
v_gene: TRBV25-1
d_gene: -

CDR3aa: CASSRGQGVGPQHF
CDR3nt: TGTGCCAGCAGTCGGGGACAGGGAGTTGGCCCCCAGCATTTT
abundance: -
j_gene: TRBJ1-5
v_gene: TRBV12-3/TRBV12-4
d_gene: TRBD1

CDR3aa: CASSQGLTSGGHTGELFF
CDR3nt: TGTGCCAGCAGCCAAGGGCTGACTAGCGGGGGGCACACCGGGGAGCTGTTTTTT
abundance: -
j_gene: TRBJ2-2
v_gene: TRBV3-1
d_gene: TRBD2

CDR3aa: CASSELRGVGNQPQHF
CDR3nt: TGTGCCAGCAGTGAATTACGAGGCGTCGGCAATCAGCCCCAGCATTTT
abundance: -
j_gene: TRBJ1-5
v_gene: TRBV6-1
d_gene: -

CDR3aa: CASSPQPGGGGYNEQFF
CDR3nt: TGTGCCAGCAGCCCTCAACCGGGAGGAGGAGGGTACAATGAGCAGTTCTTC
abundance: -
j_gene: TRBJ2-1
v_gene: TRBV7-3
d_gene: TRBD2

CDR3aa: CASSSPVDGPDTQYF
CDR3nt: TGTGCCAGCAGCTCCCCCGTGGACGGGCCCGATACGCAGTATTTT
abundance: few
j_gene: TRBJ2-3
v_gene: TRBV5-4
d_gene: -

CDR3aa: CASSLRPLRRNTEAFF
CDR3nt: TGCGCCAGCAGCTTGAGGCCACTTAGGCGGAACACTGAAGCTTTCTTT
abundance: few
j_gene: TRBJ1-1
v_gene: TRBV5-1
d_gene: -

CDR3aa: CASSLWEGMNTEAFF
CDR3nt: TGTGCCAGCAGTTTATGGGAGGGCATGAACACTGAAGCTTTCTTT
abundance: -
j_gene: TRBJ1-1
v_gene: TRBV12-3/TRBV12-4
d_gene: -

CDR3aa: CASSPPAGGPDEQFF
CDR3nt: TGTGCCAGCAGCCCCCCAGCGGGGGGGCCCGATGAGCAGTTCTTC
abundance: -
j_gene: TRBJ2-1
v_gene: TRBV7-3
d_gene: TRBD2

CDR3aa: CASIFSDDTGELFF
CDR3nt: TGTGCCAGCATCTTCAGCGACGACACCGGGGAGCTGTTTTTT
abundance: -
j_gene: TRBJ2-2
v_gene: TRBV12-3/TRBV12-4
d_gene: -

CDR3aa: CASSAGTSVYEQYF
CDR3nt: TGTGCCAGCAGCGCCGGGACTAGCGTCTACGAGCAGTACTTC
abundance: few
j_gene: TRBJ2-7
v_gene: TRBV3-1
d_gene: TRBD2

CDR3aa: CSAGQFTETQYF
CDR3nt: TGCAGCGCGGGACAGTTCACAGAAACGCAGTATTTT
abundance: few
j_gene: TRBJ2-3
v_gene: TRBV29-1
d_gene: TRBD1

CDR3aa: CASASDRGTPKNIQYF
CDR3nt: TGTGCCAGCGCTTCGGACAGGGGAACTCCCAAAAACATTCAGTACTTC
abundance: few
j_gene: TRBJ2-4
v_gene: TRBV6-5
d_gene: TRBD1

CDR3aa: CASSPRRDRVVYGYTF
CDR3nt: TGTGCCAGCAGCCCCCGCCGGGACAGGGTAGTCTATGGCTACACCTTC
abundance: -
j_gene: TRBJ1-2
v_gene: TRBV11-2
d_gene: TRBD1

CDR3aa: CASSKIRDREHF
CDR3nt: TGCGCCAGCAGCAAGATCCGGGACAGGGAGCATTTT
abundance: few
j_gene: TRBJ1-5
v_gene: TRBV5-1
d_gene: TRBD1